This passage covers 15 T cell receptor beta chains from one sample sequenced in a study of early T cells in non-severe SARS-CoV-2 infection. TCRdb reanalysed the 5' RACE reads using MiXCR and keeps one entry per CDR3 protein. The sample records 83,000 or so distinct CDR3 sequences, 8.5% to 12% being singletons. Source: whole blood, taken at baseline. These TCRs come from an adult who was a healthcare worker with PCR-confirmed SARS-CoV-2 infection or an uninfected control (not recorded which).

This clonotype was counted a few times. The J gene is TRBJ2-3, the V gene TRBV18, with D uncertain. This CDR3 has 15 amino acids. The V gene lost 2 bases and the J gene lost 1 base, with 10 bases spanning the gap. Germline CDR1 is KGHSH and CDR2 is LQKENI. In DNA form, the CDR3 reads TGTGCCAGCTCACCATTTGGTAGCCGCACAGATACGCAGTATTTT. Translated: CASSPFGSRTDTQYF.

This clonotype came up many times. The gene calls are TRBV28 and TRBJ2-7; D unclear. Germline values: CDR1 MDHEN, CDR2 SYDVKM. The CDR3 contains 10 residues. The V end was cut by 5 bases, the J end by 4 bases, with 3 bases between. The CDR3 spells CASSRYEQYF. The CDR3 nucleotides read TGTGCCAGCAGTCGATACGAGCAGTACTTC.

This clonotype was observed at least ten times. This chain uses TRBV28 with TRBJ2-3, with no clear D. Germline loops: CDR1 MDHEN, CDR2 SYDVKM. V lost 4 bases and J lost 1, with 12 bases in between. CDR3 size: 15 residues. The CDR3 spells CASSSSGIRTDTQYF. CDR3 coding DNA: TGTGCCAGCAGTTCCTCAGGTATCCGCACAGATACGCAGTATTTT.

This clonotype was seen only a few times. The rearrangement joins TRBV27 to TRBJ2-7, with TRBD1 matching over 8 bases. The junction had 5 bases not matched to a gene; V was cut back by 10 bases and J by 0 bases. There are 13 residues in the CDR3. CDR1 and CDR2 (germline): MNHEY, SMNVEV (reference sequence). The CDR3 protein is CATTGTGSYEQYF. Written as DNA, the CDR3 is TGTGCCACCACCGGGACAGGCTCCTACGAGCAGTACTTC.

This clonotype was seen repeatedly, ten times or more. The chain is built from TRBV6-1 and TRBJ2-1; the D is unclear. From germline, CDR1 is MNHNS and CDR2 SASEGT. V lost 5 bases and J lost 8, with 7 bases in between. This CDR3 has 11 amino acids. The CDR3 nucleotides read TGTGCCAGCAGTAGTTATTATGAGCAGTTCTTC. Translating gives CASSSYYEQFF.

This clonotype showed up many times. The junction does not match germline at one end; this may be a read error. The chain links TRBV3-1 to TRBJ1-5, with a tentative D call TRBD1 (5 bases). There are 16 residues in the CDR3. Per germline, CDR1 LGHDT and CDR2 YNNKEL (reference sequence). CDR3 residues: CASSQETLRTGTLLNF. The CDR3 DNA sequence: TGTGCCAGCAGCCAAGAGACCCTCAGAACCGGGACCCTTCTGAATTTT. The full variable domain, completed using reference TRBV3-1 and TRBJ1-5, is DTAVSQTPKYLVTQMGNDKSIKCEQNLGHDTMYWYKQDSKKFLKIMFSYNNKELIINETVPNRFSPKSPDKAHLNLHINSLELGDSAVYFCASSQETLRTGTLLNFGDGTRLSIL.

As concerns this clonotype: A read error may be the cause here, since a much bigger clone is one base away. The chain uses TRBV12-3 or TRBV12-4 and TRBJ2-7, with TRBD2 matching 13 bases. After removal of 11 bases from V and 6 bases from J, the junction contained 13 bases not matched to a gene. This CDR3 is built from 15 residues. The CDR3 DNA follows: TGTGCCGGCACTCGACCCGGGACTAGCGGGATCGAGCAGTACTTC. This gives the protein CAGTRPGTSGIEQYF.

This rearrangement joins TRBV7-9 to TRBJ1-6, with a weak D call TRBD1 (6 bases). With 0 bases removed from V and 4 bases from J, the gap between germline ends came to 10 bases. There are 16 residues in the CDR3. Germline CDR1 reads SEHNR; CDR2 reads FQNEAQ (reference sequence). DNA of the CDR3: TGTGCCAGCAGCTTAGCACAGGGCTTTTATAATTCACCCCTCCACTTT. Translated: CASSLAQGFYNSPLHF.

V is TRBV6-1 and J is TRBJ1-1; D is perhaps TRBD1 (6 bases). Germline V gene lookup returns CDR1 MNHNS and CDR2 SASEGT. The CDR3 length is 15 residues. Trimming left V 5 bases short and J 1 base short, with 14 bases between. CDR3 bases: TGTGCCAGCAGTCCAGGGGCTTCCGGGAACACTGAAGCTTTCTTT. This translates into CASSPGASGNTEAFF.

This clonotype turned up a few times. The chain is built from TRBV5-1 and TRBJ2-7; D is undetermined. Germline V gene data show CDR1 as SGHRS and CDR2 as YFSETQ. Trimming took 4 bases from V and 5 from J, leaving 13 bases between them. There are 13 residues in the CDR3. DNA for the CDR3: TGCGCCAGCAGCGAAAACGCCGGTGACGAGCAGTACTTC. Amino acids: CASSENAGDEQYF. The variable domain in full, completed from reference TRBV5-1 and TRBJ2-7, reads KAGVTQTPRYLIKTRGQQVTLSCSPISGHRSVSWYQQTPGQGLQFLFEYFSETQRNKGNFPGRFSGRQFSNSRSEMNVSTLELGDSALYLCASSENAGDEQYFGPGTRLTVT.

In this sample, this clonotype turned up many times. The chain's CDR3 is CASSQVQDGSYEQYF. The CDR3 nucleotides read TGCGCCAGCAGCCAAGTACAGGACGGTTCCTACGAGCAGTACTTC. The chain combines TRBV4-1 with TRBJ2-7; D possibly corresponds to TRBD1 (5 bases). V was cut by 1 base and J by 1 base, with 11 bases left in between. The CDR3 has 15 amino acids. The V gene's germline CDR1 is MGHRA and CDR2 YSYEKL.

The chain links TRBV6-4 to TRBJ2-3, with 8 bases identical to TRBD1. Per the germline V gene, CDR1 is MRHNA and CDR2 is SNTAGT. The CDR3 totals 14 residues. Trimming removed 0 bases from V and 4 bases from J; junction bases left unmatched: 0. The CDR3 is CASSDSQGADTQYF. The CDR3 DNA reads TGTGCCAGCAGTGACTCACAGGGGGCAGATACGCAGTATTTT.

This clonotype was counted at least ten times. The chain is built from TRBV28 and TRBJ1-2; no reliable D call. Germline CDR1 reads MDHEN; CDR2 reads SYDVKM. V was cut by 2 bases and J by 2 bases, with 18 bases left in between. There are 17 residues in the CDR3. The CDR3 DNA reads as TGTGCCAGCAGTTTAGCGGCGGCGCTCGACGGAAACTATGGCTACACCTTC. Translated: CASSLAAALDGNYGYTF.

This clonotype was seen a handful of times. This chain uses TRBV7-9 with TRBJ2-3, with 8 bases matching TRBD1. After removal of 5 bases from V and 10 bases from J, the junction contained 14 bases not matched to a gene. Germline CDR1 SEHNR, CDR2 FQNEAQ (reference sequence). This CDR3 contains 15 residues. This chain's CDR3 is CASSPYRGEIGSQYF. CDR3 DNA: TGTGCCAGCAGCCCCTACAGGGGGGAAATCGGGTCGCAGTATTTT.

This clonotype was found a few times. The chain is built from TRBV4-1 and TRBJ2-3; D remains unclear. The V and J ends lost 0 bases and 1 base respectively, with 17 bases between them. The germline V gene encodes CDR1 MGHRA and CDR2 YSYEKL. The length of the CDR3 is 18 residues. As DNA, the CDR3 is TGCGCCAGCAGCCAAGAAGGTCGAGCCTCTCCGGGCACAGATACGCAGTATTTT. This codes for CASSQEGRASPGTDTQYF.